This T cell receptor (beta chain) appears in the sequencing data of a study of OX40 agonist ivuxolimab in advanced cancers. Study information: Patients were given ivuxolimab, an antibody that agonizes OX40 (CD134). Enrolled patients in dose escalation had cancers that were hepatocellular carcinoma, melanoma, renal cell or head and neck cancer.

Using immunoSEQ multiplex PCR, the repertoire was profiled, and TCRdb retains in-frame clones only, with some absent. The sample holds roughly 53,000 clones, approximately 93% seen once. V lost 4 bases to trimming and J lost 5 bases; unmatched junction nucleotides: 10. This CDR3 comprises 15 residues. Germline assignment: CDR1 SGHDT and CDR2 YYEEEE. To note about this clone: Its antigen is unknown.

Overall study results and limits: Clonal expansion among partial responders at 0.1-3.0 mg/kg ranked near the lowest.

The chain has TRBV5-6 and TRBJ2-7, with 9 bases aligning to TRBD1. This sequence was found in an adult with an advanced solid tumor such as melanoma, head and neck, liver or kidney cancer. Source: CD4+ or CD8+ T cells sorted from blood, taken in a trial of the OX40 agonist ivuxolimab. The CDR3 sequence is CASSLSGQGYNEQYF. The CDR3 DNA is TGTGCCAGCAGCCTCTCGGGACAGGGATACAACGAGCAGTACTTC.